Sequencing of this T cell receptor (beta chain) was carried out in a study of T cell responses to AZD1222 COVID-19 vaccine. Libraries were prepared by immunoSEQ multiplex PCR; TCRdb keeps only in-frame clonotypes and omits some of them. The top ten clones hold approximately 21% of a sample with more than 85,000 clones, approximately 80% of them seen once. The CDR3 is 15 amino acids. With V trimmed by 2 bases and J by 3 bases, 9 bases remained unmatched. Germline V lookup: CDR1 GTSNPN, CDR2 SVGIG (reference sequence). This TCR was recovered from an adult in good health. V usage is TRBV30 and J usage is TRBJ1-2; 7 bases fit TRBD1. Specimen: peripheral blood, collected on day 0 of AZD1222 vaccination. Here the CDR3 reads CAWSKPQTGYYGYTF. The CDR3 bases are TGTGCCTGGAGTAAACCCCAGACAGGGTACTATGGCTACACCTTC.